This TCR beta chain comes out of a study of T cell repertoires in cytomegalovirus infection. Study context: The public TCR beta signatures pointed to both CMV infection and matching HLA type. Study-level findings and limits: Carriers of CMV plus the relevant HLA were identified by cumulative public TCR beta family frequency. What dominated the ex vivo response were HLA-C-restricted CMV-specific TCR beta clonotypes.

MiXCR was run by TCRdb on the reads, yielding one entry per CDR3 protein. Here the sample spans hundreds of thousands of distinct CDR3 sequences, around 35% being singletons. Points on this clonotype: The antigen is undetermined.

This sequence was found in a human donor in good health (CMV status not recorded). Some clones in this sample may be carry-over from other donors' samples. The sequences come from cultured PBMCs, collected from culture after CMV antigen stimulation.

CDR3 DNA: TGTGCCAGCAGTACAGGGAACCCACCCTATGGCTACACCTTC. Residues: CASSTGNPPYGYTF. This chain links TRBV6-1 with TRBJ1-2; tentative D call: TRBD1 (6 bases). The CDR3 contains 14 residues. The V end was cut by 5 bases, the J end by 4 bases, with 14 bases between. In germline, CDR1 is MNHNS, CDR2 SASEGT.